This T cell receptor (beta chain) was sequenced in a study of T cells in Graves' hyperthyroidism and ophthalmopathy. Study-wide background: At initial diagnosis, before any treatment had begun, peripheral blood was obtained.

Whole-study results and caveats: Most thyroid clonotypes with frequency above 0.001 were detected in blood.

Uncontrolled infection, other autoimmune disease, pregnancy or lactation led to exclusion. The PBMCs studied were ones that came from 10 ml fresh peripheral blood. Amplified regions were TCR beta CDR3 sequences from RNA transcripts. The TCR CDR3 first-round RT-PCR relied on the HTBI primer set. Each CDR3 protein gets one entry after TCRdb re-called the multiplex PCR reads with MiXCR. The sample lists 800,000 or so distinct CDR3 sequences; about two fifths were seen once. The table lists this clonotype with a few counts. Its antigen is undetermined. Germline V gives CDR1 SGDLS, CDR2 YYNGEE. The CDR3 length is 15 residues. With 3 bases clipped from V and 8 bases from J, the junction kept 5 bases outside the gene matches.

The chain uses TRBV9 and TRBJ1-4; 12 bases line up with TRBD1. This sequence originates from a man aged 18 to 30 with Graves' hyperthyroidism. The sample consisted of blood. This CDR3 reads CASSASGQGAEKLFF. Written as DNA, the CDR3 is TGTGCCAGCAGCGCCTCGGGACAGGGGGCGGAAAAACTGTTTTTT.